Below are 20 T cell receptor beta chains sequenced from a single sample in a study of T cells in tuberculosis. Regarding time point: new active TB diagnosis, blood taken before or within 7 days of starting treatment. Profiled with immunoSEQ multiplex PCR; TCRdb holds only in-frame clones, not every one. The sample records 30,000 or so clones, more than 70% being singletons. The specimen comprised PBMCs, sampled at tuberculosis diagnosis. The origin of the receptors is an adult with tuberculosis.

V is TRBV6-1 and J is TRBJ2-1; 8 positions agree with TRBD1. The CDR3 length is 15 residues. The ends lost 6 bases at V and 1 base at J; junction bases unmatched: 5. Germline-derived CDR1 and CDR2 are MNHNS and SASEGT. This CDR3 is CASSRDRSSYNEQFF. The DNA for the CDR3 is TGTGCCAGCAGCAGGGACAGGAGTTCCTACAATGAGCAGTTCTTC.

This sequence joins TRBV9 and TRBJ1-3; no clear D. Germline V gene lookup returns CDR1 SGDLS and CDR2 YYNGEE. V was pared by 2 bases and J by 0 bases, with 12 bases between. The CDR3 is 16 amino acids. CDR3 residues: CASSVAQKNSGNTIYF. The CDR3 region has the DNA TGTGCCAGCAGCGTGGCCCAGAAGAACTCTGGAAACACCATATATTTT.

The chain has TRBV5-6 and TRBJ1-1, with 8 bases that match TRBD1. The CDR3 contains 16 residues. Germline values: CDR1 SGHDT, CDR2 YYEEEE. V lost 7 bases, J lost 0 bases, and 11 bases stayed unmatched. DNA of the CDR3: TGTGCCAGCTCCCAAACAGGACAGGGATTGAACACTGAAGCTTTCTTT. Translated, it gives CASSQTGQGLNTEAFF.

In DNA form, the CDR3 reads TGTGCCATCAGTGAACAGGGGCGGCGAATCACAGATACGCAGTATTTT. It yields the protein CAISEQGRRITDTQYF. The J gene is TRBJ2-3, the V gene TRBV10-3; TRBD1 matches at 7 bases. Looked up from germline, CDR1 is ENHRY and CDR2 is SYGVKD. Losses at the gene ends were 3 bases for V and 2 bases for J; bases not matched to a gene: 8. The CDR3 has 16 residues.

The J gene is TRBJ2-3, the V gene TRBV7-9; D ambiguous. The germline V gene encodes CDR1 SEHNR and CDR2 FQNEAQ (reference sequence). V gave up 3 bases and J gave up 1 base, with 8 bases separating them. The CDR3 contains 14 residues. CDR3 amino acids: CASSFQARTDTQYF. CDR3 DNA: TGTGCCAGCAGCTTCCAGGCCCGCACAGATACGCAGTATTTT.

This chain links TRBV12-5 with TRBJ2-5; weak D call: TRBD1 (6 bases). The CDR3 covers 15 residues. The V end lost 5 bases, the J end lost 3 bases, and 16 bases lay between the germline ends. In germline, CDR1 is LGHNT, CDR2 FRNRAP. CDR3 nucleotides: TGTGCTAGTGGTCCCGGACAGCTTGAAAAAGAGACCCAGTACTTC. Translation gives CASGPGQLEKETQYF.

V usage is TRBV27 and J usage is TRBJ2-7; 13 nucleotides agree with TRBD2. Per the germline V gene, CDR1 is MNHEY and CDR2 is SMNVEV (reference sequence). V lost 6 bases, J lost 5 bases, and 10 bases stayed unmatched. CDR3 length: 16 amino acids. Written as DNA, the CDR3 is TGTGCCAGCAGACTAGCGGGAGGGCCTATCGAGGACGAGCAGTACTTC. It codes for CASRLAGGPIEDEQYF.

V gene TRBV27 combines with J gene TRBJ1-2; 9 bases align to TRBD1. This CDR3 region has 14 residues. The germline gives CDR1 MNHEY, CDR2 SMNVEV (reference sequence). The V gene end was trimmed by 5 bases and the J gene end by 4 bases; junction bases not matched to a gene: 5. The CDR3 reads CASSAGTGTYGYTF. DNA for the CDR3: TGTGCCAGCAGTGCCGGGACAGGGACCTATGGCTACACCTTC.

The chain links TRBV9 to TRBJ1-2, with 7 bases identical to TRBD1. The V gene's germline CDR1 is SGDLS and CDR2 YYNGEE. J lost 8 bases, V lost 3 bases, and 16 bases had no gene match. The CDR3 is 16 residues long. The CDR3 region has the DNA TGTGCCAGCAGCGCTTCTCGACAGGGAGCGAGTTTAGGCTACACCTTC. It translates to CASSASRQGASLGYTF.

The chain recombines TRBV18 with TRBJ1-1; D is possibly TRBD1 (6 bases). Germline assignment: CDR1 KGHSH and CDR2 LQKENI. The CDR3 extends over 15 amino acids. Trimming left V 1 base short and J 2 bases short, with 11 bases between. In DNA form, the CDR3 reads TGTGCCAGCTCACCACTCGAGGGACATAACACTGAAGCTTTCTTT. Protein product: CASSPLEGHNTEAFF. Drawing the rest from reference TRBV18 and TRBJ1-1, the complete variable domain is NAGVMQNPRHLVRRRGQEARLRCSPMKGHSHVYWYRQLPEEGLKFMVYLQKENIIDESGMPKERFSAEFPKEGPSILRIQQVVRGDSAAYFCASSPLEGHNTEAFFGQGTRLTVV.

The genes are TRBV5-4 and TRBJ2-3, with 9 bases aligning to TRBD2. This CDR3 has 17 amino acids. V was clipped by 0 bases and J by 2 bases; unmatched bases: 7. Germline V gene data show CDR1 as SGHNT and CDR2 as YYREEE (reference sequence). The CDR3 here is CASSLGASGAFTDTQYF. CDR3 bases: TGTGCCAGCAGCTTGGGGGCTAGCGGGGCCTTCACAGATACGCAGTATTTT.

V is TRBV5-4 and J is TRBJ2-3, with TRBD1 identical over 10 bases. V dropped 1 base and J dropped 2; count of bases not matched to a gene: 7. This CDR3 comprises 17 residues. Germline V gives CDR1 SGHNT, CDR2 YYREEE (reference sequence). The CDR3 DNA follows: TGTGCCAGCAGCTTGAGGAAGACAGGGGGCCTCACAGATACGCAGTATTTT. It codes for CASSLRKTGGLTDTQYF.

V and J are TRBV2 and TRBJ2-3, with 10 bases identical to TRBD2. The CDR3 sequence is 15 residues long. V lost 2 bases and J lost 2; bases outside the gene matches: 1. In germline, CDR1 is SNHLY, CDR2 FYNNEI. The CDR3 loop is CASSELAGATDTQYF. The CDR3 coding sequence is TGTGCCAGCAGTGAACTAGCGGGAGCCACAGATACGCAGTATTTT.

V is TRBV27 and J is TRBJ1-5, with D perhaps matching TRBD1 (5 bases). V gave up 3 bases and J gave up 7 bases, with 13 bases separating them. Germline CDR1 and CDR2: MNHEY and SMNVEV (reference sequence). The CDR3 covers 14 residues. This CDR3 is CASSFYPTGQPQHF. The CDR3, as DNA: TGTGCCAGCAGTTTTTACCCCACAGGACAGCCCCAGCATTTT.

J is TRBJ2-1 and V is TRBV19, with 7 bases lining up with TRBD2. Germline V lookup: CDR1 LNHDA, CDR2 SQIVND (reference sequence). The CDR3 has 12 amino acids. CDR3: CVNWGGTNEQFF. The CDR3 nucleotides are TGTGTCAACTGGGGGGGAACCAATGAGCAGTTCTTC.

The chain links TRBV30 to TRBJ2-7; a possible D gene is TRBD1 (6 bases). The length of the CDR3 is 12 residues. Trimming removed 8 bases from V and 2 bases from J, with 13 bases in between. The V gene's germline CDR1 is GTSNPN and CDR2 SVGIG (reference sequence). The CDR3, as DNA: TGTGCCGGTAACAGGGTAACCTACGAGCAGTACTTC. It yields the protein CAGNRVTYEQYF.

The chain links TRBV9 to TRBJ2-7, with D tentatively TRBD2 (6 bases). Germline values: CDR1 SGDLS, CDR2 YYNGEE. V was clipped by 3 bases and J by 6 bases, with 10 bases between them. This CDR3 is built from 12 residues. CDR3 region: CASSAGGVEQYF. For the CDR3, the DNA is TGTGCCAGCAGCGCCGGGGGTGTCGAGCAGTACTTC.

This clone was found a few times. The rearrangement links TRBV2 to TRBJ2-1, with 8 positions matching TRBD2. Germline assignment: CDR1 SNHLY and CDR2 FYNNEI. The V gene end was trimmed by 4 bases and the J gene end by 6 bases; junction bases not matched to a gene: 5. CDR3 length: 14 residues. The CDR3 nucleotides read TGTGCCAGCAGTGTCAGACTAGCGTCCAATGAGCAGTTCTTC. Translation gives CASSVRLASNEQFF.

This sequence joins TRBV7-3 and TRBJ1-4; D remains ambiguous. Germline V gives CDR1 SGHTA, CDR2 FQGTGA. CDR3 size: 13 residues. Trimming took 3 bases from V and 8 from J, leaving 10 bases between them. The CDR3 nucleotides read TGTGCCAGCAGCTTGACCGGCGGCGAAAAACTGTTTTTT. Translation gives CASSLTGGEKLFF.

The V gene is TRBV6-1, the J gene TRBJ2-7; tentatively, D is TRBD2 (5 bases). Trimming left V 3 bases short and J 1 base short, with 16 bases between. The CDR3 has 16 amino acids. Germline V gene data show CDR1 as MNHNS and CDR2 as SASEGT. The CDR3 here is CASSDGNSRRSYEQYF. In nucleotides, the CDR3 is TGTGCCAGCAGTGACGGGAATAGCAGGAGGTCCTACGAGCAGTACTTC.